These 20 T cell receptor beta chains share one sample of origin, sequenced in a study of OX40 agonist ivuxolimab in advanced cancers. Measured with immunoSEQ multiplex PCR; TCRdb has only the in-frame clones, and not every one. The table has 60,000 to 75,000 clones, around 87% seen once; the top ten hold more than 4.5%. The sample consisted of CD4+ or CD8+ T cells sorted from blood, taken in a trial of the OX40 agonist ivuxolimab. Every receptor here comes from an adult with an advanced solid tumor such as melanoma, head and neck, liver or kidney cancer.

The CDR3: CASSDRGGSNQPQHF. The CDR3 nucleotides read TGTGCCAGTTCCGACAGGGGCGGTAGCAATCAGCCCCAGCATTTT. The gene calls are TRBV7-8 and TRBJ1-5, with 8 bases aligning to TRBD1. The CDR3 is 15 residues long. J lost 0 bases, V lost 9 bases, and 7 bases had no gene match. CDR1 and CDR2 (germline): SGHVS, FQNEAQ.

The V call is TRBV9, the J call TRBJ2-5, with D possibly TRBD1 on 5 matching bases. V lost 0 bases and J lost 4, with 10 bases in between. Germline-derived CDR1 and CDR2 are SGDLS and YYNGEE. There are 14 residues in the CDR3. The CDR3 reads CASSVAQGSETQYF. The CDR3 region has the DNA TGTGCCAGCAGCGTAGCCCAGGGATCAGAGACCCAGTACTTC. Supplemented by reference TRBV9 and TRBJ2-5, the full variable domain reads DSGVTQTPKHLITATGQRVTLRCSPRSGDLSVYWYQQSLDQGLQFLIQYYNGEERAKGNILERFSAQQFPDLHSELNLSSLELGDSALYFCASSVAQGSETQYFGPGTRLLVL.

V gene TRBV15 combines with J gene TRBJ2-1; D remains unclear. Germline CDR1 reads LNHNV; CDR2 reads YYDKDF (reference sequence). The CDR3 covers 14 residues. The V end lost 1 base, the J end lost 5 bases, and 9 bases lay between the germline ends. The CDR3 loop reads CATSRAPSNNEQFF. DNA of the CDR3: TGTGCCACCAGCAGAGCCCCTAGTAACAATGAGCAGTTCTTC.

A few counts support this clone. The CDR3 DNA is TGTGCCAGCAGCTTTCGGGACAGGGGCGAGCAGTACTTC. Protein sequence: CASSFRDRGEQYF. The chain combines TRBV11-2 with TRBJ2-7; 10 bases map to TRBD1. V was pared by 3 bases and J by 6 bases, with 2 bases of the junction left unmatched. The CDR3 loop spans 13 amino acids. CDR1 SGHAT and CDR2 FQNNGV come from the germline V gene.

The J gene is TRBJ2-3, the V gene TRBV9; 10 bases are shared with TRBD2. J lost 2 bases, V lost 3 bases, and 6 bases had no gene match. CDR1 and CDR2 (germline): SGDLS, YYNGEE. The CDR3 totals 16 residues. In nucleotides, the CDR3 is TGTGCCAGCAGCGCCGTAGCGGGGGGCCTCACAGATACGCAGTATTTT. The encoded protein is CASSAVAGGLTDTQYF.

The rearrangement joins TRBV7-9 to TRBJ2-5; TRBD2 matches at 9 bases. Looked up from germline, CDR1 is SEHNR and CDR2 is FQNEAQ (reference sequence). The J segment lost 5 bases and the V segment lost 6 bases, leaving 10 bases of the junction unmatched. The CDR3 has 15 residues. The CDR3 DNA reads TGTGCCAGCAGTGCCGGGACTAGCCCGGGGGAGACCCAGTACTTC. It specifies CASSAGTSPGETQYF.

The chain has TRBV6-6 and TRBJ1-1; TRBD1 is a possible D gene (6 bases). The CDR3 length is 14 residues. Trimming stripped 2 bases from V and 1 base from J, with 8 bases between. Germline V CDR1 and CDR2: MNHNY, SVGAGI (reference sequence). DNA for the CDR3: TGTGCCAGCAGTTACACAGGGAGGAACACTGAAGCTTTCTTT. Protein sequence: CASSYTGRNTEAFF.

This clone was found a few times. A read error may produce the germline difference seen at one junction end. The genes are TRBV5-6 and TRBJ1-2, with 7 bases identical to TRBD1. CDR1 is SGHDT and CDR2 is YYEEEE in the germline V gene. This CDR3 contains 13 residues. As DNA, the CDR3 is TGTGCCAGCACCTTGACAGGGCACTATGGCTACACCTTC. Translated, it gives CASTLTGHYGYTF.

The J gene is TRBJ2-3, the V gene TRBV6-5, with TRBD2 matching 12 bases. The CDR3 contains 15 residues. Unmatched junction bases numbered 8, after V lost 4 bases and J lost 9 bases. Germline values: CDR1 MNHEY, CDR2 SVGAGI. The CDR3, as DNA: TGTGCCAGCAGTTCCGACCGACTAGCGGGGGCAACGCAGTATTTT. The encoded protein is CASSSDRLAGATQYF.

V gene TRBV7-2 combines with J gene TRBJ2-4; weak D call: TRBD2 (5 bases). Germline values: CDR1 SGHTA, CDR2 FQGNSA. The CDR3 loop spans 16 amino acids. Between the trimmed V and J ends, which lost 8 bases and 0 bases, there was a span of 17 bases. The CDR3 DNA reads as TGTGCCAGCTCCCCCCGAGGGCAGAAAGCCAAAAACATTCAGTACTTC. Protein sequence: CASSPRGQKAKNIQYF.

The V gene is TRBV6-5, the J gene TRBJ1-5, with 9 bases identical to TRBD1. There are 15 residues in the CDR3. Per germline, CDR1 MNHEY and CDR2 SVGAGI. The J segment lost 7 bases and the V segment lost 0 bases, leaving 4 bases of the junction unmatched. The CDR3 DNA reads as TGTGCCAGCAGTTACTCCGGGACAGGGAGCCAGCCCCAGCATTTT. The encoded protein is CASSYSGTGSQPQHF.

The chain joins TRBV7-2 to TRBJ1-5; a weak D match, TRBD1 (6 bases). Per germline, CDR1 SGHTA and CDR2 FQGNSA. V was cut by 4 bases and J by 2 bases, with 9 bases left in between. This CDR3 comprises 14 residues. The CDR3 spells CASSSRTGNQPQHF. DNA of the CDR3: TGTGCCAGCAGCTCTCGGACAGGCAATCAGCCCCAGCATTTT.

The chain combines TRBV2 with TRBJ2-3; no firm D call. The length of the CDR3 is 13 residues. V was cut by 3 bases and J by 4 bases, with 8 bases left in between. CDR1 SNHLY and CDR2 FYNNEI come from the germline V gene. The CDR3 bases are TGTGCCAGCAGTGACCAGAGTCCAGATACGCAGTATTTT. Its translation is CASSDQSPDTQYF. Drawing the rest from reference TRBV2 and TRBJ2-3, the complete variable domain is EPEVTQTPSHQVTQMGQEVILRCVPISNHLYFYWYRQILGQKVEFLVSFYNNEISEKSEIFDDQFSVERPDGSNFTLKIRSTKLEDSAMYFCASSDQSPDTQYFGPGTRLTVL.

The V call is TRBV7-3, the J call TRBJ2-2, with D possibly matching TRBD2 (5 bases). CDR1 and CDR2 (germline): SGHTA, FQGTGA. The CDR3 contains 14 residues. V was trimmed by 2 bases and J by 7 bases, leaving 11 bases between them. The CDR3 DNA follows: TGTGCCAGCAGCTTAGGCCCGGGGAGCGGGGAGCTGTTTTTT. Translated, it gives CASSLGPGSGELFF.

As DNA, the CDR3 is TGTGCCAGCTCACCGAGACAGCTCAGTCTAGAGACCCAGTACTTC. Its protein product is CASSPRQLSLETQYF. The rearrangement uses TRBV18 and TRBJ2-5, with D possibly matching TRBD1 (5 bases). This CDR3 has 15 amino acids. Germline loops: CDR1 KGHSH, CDR2 LQKENI. V lost 3 bases, J lost 4 bases, and 15 bases lay in between. The full variable domain, rest sourced from reference TRBV18 and TRBJ2-5, is NAGVMQNPRHLVRRRGQEARLRCSPMKGHSHVYWYRQLPEEGLKFMVYLQKENIIDESGMPKERFSAEFPKEGPSILRIQQVVRGDSAAYFCASSPRQLSLETQYFGPGTRLLVL.

The rearrangement links TRBV7-9 to TRBJ2-1, with TRBD1 matching over 7 bases. Per the germline V gene, CDR1 is SEHNR and CDR2 is FQNEAQ (reference sequence). CDR3 length equals 14 residues. The J segment lost 6 bases and the V segment lost 7 bases, leaving 9 bases of the junction unmatched. CDR3 in amino acids: CASNPLRGLNEQFF. In nucleotides, the CDR3 is TGTGCCAGCAACCCCTTAAGGGGGCTCAATGAGCAGTTCTTC.

The V and J genes are TRBV28 and TRBJ1-2; no firm D call. Germline assignment: CDR1 MDHEN and CDR2 SYDVKM. This CDR3 contains 13 residues. Trimming cost V 2 bases and J 2 bases, with 6 bases left between them. The DNA of the CDR3 is TGTGCCAGCAGTTTAGGCCAGAACTATGGCTACACCTTC. Protein sequence: CASSLGQNYGYTF.

The chain links TRBV6-5 to TRBJ1-1; 7 nucleotides agree with TRBD1. The CDR3 has 14 residues. CDR1 and CDR2 from the germline V gene are MNHEY and SVGAGI. The V and J ends lost 2 bases and 1 base, in that order; junction bases with no gene match: 1. CDR3 DNA: TGTGCCAGCAGTTACAGACAGGGGAACACTGAAGCTTTCTTT. Protein product: CASSYRQGNTEAFF.

This chain connects TRBV28 to TRBJ1-4; D perhaps matches TRBD1 (6 bases). The ends were cut back, 6 bases at V and 10 bases at J, with 18 bases in the middle. The CDR3 sequence is 14 residues long. Germline lookup yields CDR1 MDHEN and CDR2 SYDVKM. CDR3 DNA sequence: TGTGCCAGCAGCGAACAGGGTCTAACACCAAAACTGTTTTTT. Encoded protein: CASSEQGLTPKLFF.

This chain uses TRBV5-1 with TRBJ2-3, with D perhaps matching TRBD1 (5 bases). Germline V CDR1 and CDR2: SGHRS, YFSETQ. This CDR3 has 14 amino acids. V gave up 2 bases and J gave up 2 bases, with 9 bases separating them. The CDR3 DNA sequence: TGCGCCAGCAGCTTTTCGACAGACACAGATACGCAGTATTTT. Translation: CASSFSTDTDTQYF. Supplemented by reference TRBV5-1 and TRBJ2-3, the full variable domain reads KAGVTQTPRYLIKTRGQQVTLSCSPISGHRSVSWYQQTPGQGLQFLFEYFSETQRNKGNFPGRFSGRQFSNSRSEMNVSTLELGDSALYLCASSFSTDTDTQYFGPGTRLTVL.